The 10 T cell receptor beta chains below were found in one sample sequenced in a study of T cells in Graves' hyperthyroidism and ophthalmopathy. Using RNA transcripts as the source, TCR beta CDR3 regions were amplified. The HTBI primer set was used in a first-round RT-PCR of the TCR CDR3. Each CDR3 protein is one row after TCRdb ran MiXCR on the multiplex PCR reads. This sample yields hundreds of thousands of distinct CDR3 sequences, of which 14% are seen a single time; 9.5% to 13% belongs to the top ten. Sequencing was carried out using blood. The receptors come from a woman aged 18-29 years with Graves' hyperthyroidism.

To note about this clonotype: A single base separates this from a much larger clone, so it may be a read error. The chain combines TRBV19 with TRBJ2-1; the match to TRBD2 covers 9 bases. Looked up from germline, CDR1 is LNHDA and CDR2 is SQIVND (reference sequence). V was clipped by 1 base and J by 4 bases; unmatched bases: 2. This CDR3 has 15 amino acids. The CDR3 DNA reads as TGTGCCAGTAGTATAGCGAGCGGGAGGTACAATGAGCAGTTCTTC. Protein: CASSIASGRYNEQFF.

This sequence joins TRBV7-2 and TRBJ1-5; D is unresolved. The germline V gene encodes CDR1 SGHTA and CDR2 FQGNSA. Trimming stripped 1 base from V and 2 bases from J, with 6 bases between. The length of the CDR3 is 14 residues. CDR3 in DNA: TGTGCCAGCAGCTTAGATCCCGGCAATCAGCCCCAGCATTTT. Residues: CASSLDPGNQPQHF. The full variable domain, completed using reference TRBV7-2 and TRBJ1-5, is GAGVSQSPSNKVTEKGKDVELRCDPISGHTALYWYRQSLGQGLEFLIYFQGNSAPDKSGLPSDRFSAERTGGSVSTLTIQRTQQEDSAVYLCASSLDPGNQPQHFGDGTRLSIL.

This clonotype has at least ten counts. V usage is TRBV20-1 and J usage is TRBJ2-5, with unresolved D. V lost 0 bases, J lost 2 bases, and 10 bases lay in between. This CDR3 is 14 amino acids long. Per the germline V gene, CDR1 is DFQATT and CDR2 is SNEGSKA (reference sequence). The CDR3 DNA sequence: TGCAGTGCTAGAGAAACCTCTTTACAAGAGACCCAGTACTTC. Protein: CSARETSLQETQYF.

This clonotype was picked up many times. The rearrangement uses TRBV28 and TRBJ2-7; the D gene is possibly TRBD1 (6 bases). CDR1 and CDR2 (germline): MDHEN, SYDVKM. The CDR3 spans 16 residues. Trimming cost V 1 base and J 7 bases, with 20 bases left between them. CDR3 region: CASSLFPAGTHREQYF. DNA for the CDR3: TGTGCCAGCAGTTTATTCCCGGCCGGGACACACCGGGAGCAGTACTTC.

This clonotype appeared a few times. The chain carries TRBV7-9 and TRBJ2-5, with D possibly matching TRBD2 (5 bases). Germline CDR1 SEHNR, CDR2 FQNEAQ (reference sequence). The V end was cut by 5 bases, the J end by 5 bases, with 15 bases between. The CDR3 sequence is 14 residues long. CDR3 region: CASSPHGEGETQYF. CDR3 sequence (DNA): TGTGCCAGCAGCCCCCATGGCGAGGGTGAGACCCAGTACTTC.

This clonotype was counted many times. The chain has TRBV6-1 and TRBJ2-1; 7 nucleotides match TRBD2. The CDR3 is 13 amino acids. Unmatched junction bases numbered 4, after V lost 7 bases and J lost 4 bases. Germline V CDR1 and CDR2: MNHNS, SASEGT. The CDR3 loop reads CASIWRGYNEQFF. The CDR3 DNA follows: TGTGCCAGCATATGGCGGGGGTACAATGAGCAGTTCTTC.

This clonotype was counted many times. The chain combines TRBV2 with TRBJ2-1, with TRBD1 matching 10 bases. This CDR3 has 15 residues. Trimming removed 5 bases from V and 6 bases from J; junction bases left unmatched: 7. Germline loops: CDR1 SNHLY, CDR2 FYNNEI. In DNA form, the CDR3 reads TGTGCCAGCAGTTACGACAGGGGGCTCAGCAATGAGCAGTTCTTC. Encoded protein: CASSYDRGLSNEQFF.

This clonotype showed up many times. The chain couples TRBV30 to TRBJ1-1, with D maybe TRBD1 (5 bases). Trimming left V 3 bases short and J 7 bases short, with 15 bases between. The CDR3 has 13 amino acids. The germline CDR1 and CDR2 sequences are GTSNPN and SVGIG (reference sequence). CDR3 region: CAWSGWGMDEAFF. The DNA of the CDR3 is TGTGCCTGGAGCGGGTGGGGGATGGATGAAGCTTTCTTT.

This clonotype was counted ten times or more. V and J are TRBV11-2 and TRBJ1-2; unclear D gene. This CDR3 is built from 13 residues. Trimming removed 2 bases from V and 4 bases from J, with 8 bases in between. Per the germline V gene, CDR1 is SGHAT and CDR2 is FQNNGV. CDR3 protein: CASSLSTFYGYTF. CDR3 DNA: TGTGCCAGCAGCTTATCCACCTTCTATGGCTACACCTTC.

This clonotype was seen many times. The rearrangement uses TRBV11-1 and TRBJ2-1; 7 nucleotides match TRBD2. The CDR3 is made up of 16 amino acids. The J segment lost 3 bases and the V segment lost 5 bases, leaving 10 bases of the junction unmatched. Germline assignment: CDR1 SGHAT and CDR2 FQDESV (reference sequence). The CDR3 is CASSPRVAGDYNEQFF. The CDR3 DNA follows: TGTGCCAGCAGCCCCCGAGTAGCGGGTGACTACAATGAGCAGTTCTTC.